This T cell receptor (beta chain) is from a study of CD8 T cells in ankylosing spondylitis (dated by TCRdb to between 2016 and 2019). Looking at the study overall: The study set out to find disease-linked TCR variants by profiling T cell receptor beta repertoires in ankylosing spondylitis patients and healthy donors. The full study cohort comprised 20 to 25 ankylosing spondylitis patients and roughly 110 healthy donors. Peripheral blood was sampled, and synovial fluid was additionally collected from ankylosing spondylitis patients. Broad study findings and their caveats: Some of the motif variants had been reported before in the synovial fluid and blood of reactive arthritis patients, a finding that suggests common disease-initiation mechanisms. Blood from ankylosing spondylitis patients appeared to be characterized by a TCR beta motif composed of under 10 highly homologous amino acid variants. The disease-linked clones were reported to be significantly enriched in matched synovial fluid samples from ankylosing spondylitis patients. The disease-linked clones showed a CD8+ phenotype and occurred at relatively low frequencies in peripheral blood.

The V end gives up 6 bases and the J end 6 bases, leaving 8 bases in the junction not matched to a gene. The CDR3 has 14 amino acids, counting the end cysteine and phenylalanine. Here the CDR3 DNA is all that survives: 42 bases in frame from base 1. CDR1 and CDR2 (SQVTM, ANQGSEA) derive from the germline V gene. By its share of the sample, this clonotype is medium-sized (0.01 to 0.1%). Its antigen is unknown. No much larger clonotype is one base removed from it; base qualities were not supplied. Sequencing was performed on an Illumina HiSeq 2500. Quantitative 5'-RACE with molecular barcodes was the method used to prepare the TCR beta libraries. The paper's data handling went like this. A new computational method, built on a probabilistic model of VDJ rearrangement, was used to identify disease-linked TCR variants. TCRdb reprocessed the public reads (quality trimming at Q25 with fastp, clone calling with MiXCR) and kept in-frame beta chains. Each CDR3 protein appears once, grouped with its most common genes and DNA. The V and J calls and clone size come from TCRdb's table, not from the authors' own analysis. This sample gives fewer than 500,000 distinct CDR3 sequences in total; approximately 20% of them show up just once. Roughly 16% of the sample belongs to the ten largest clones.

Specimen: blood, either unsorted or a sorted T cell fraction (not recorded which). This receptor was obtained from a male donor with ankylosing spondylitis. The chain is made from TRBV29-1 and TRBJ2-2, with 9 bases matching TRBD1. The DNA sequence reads TGCAGCGTCGGACCTAGACAGGGGGCCGGGGAGCTGTTTTTT. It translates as CSVGPRQGAGELFF.